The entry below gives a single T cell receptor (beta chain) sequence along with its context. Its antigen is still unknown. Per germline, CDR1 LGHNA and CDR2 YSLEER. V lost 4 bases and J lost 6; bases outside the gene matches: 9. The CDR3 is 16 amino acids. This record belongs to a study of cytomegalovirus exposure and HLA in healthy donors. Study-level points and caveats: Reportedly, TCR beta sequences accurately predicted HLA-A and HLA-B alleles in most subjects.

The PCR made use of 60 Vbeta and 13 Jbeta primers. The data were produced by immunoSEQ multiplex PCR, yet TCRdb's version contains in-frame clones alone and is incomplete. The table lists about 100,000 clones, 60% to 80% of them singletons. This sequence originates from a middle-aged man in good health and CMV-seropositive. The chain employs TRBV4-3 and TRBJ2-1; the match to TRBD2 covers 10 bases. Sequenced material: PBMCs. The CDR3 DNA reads TGCGCCAGCAGCCCTTTTGGGCCTAGCGGGGGCAATGAGCAGTTCTTC. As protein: CASSPFGPSGGNEQFF.